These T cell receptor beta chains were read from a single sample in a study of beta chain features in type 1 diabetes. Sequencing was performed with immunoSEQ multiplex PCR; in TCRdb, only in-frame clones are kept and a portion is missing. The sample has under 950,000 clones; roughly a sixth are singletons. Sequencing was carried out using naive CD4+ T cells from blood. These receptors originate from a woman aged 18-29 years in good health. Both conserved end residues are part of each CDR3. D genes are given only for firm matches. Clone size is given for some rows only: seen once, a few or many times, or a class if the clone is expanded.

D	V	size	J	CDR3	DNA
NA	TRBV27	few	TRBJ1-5	CASSPTGVNVDQPQHF	TGTGCCAGCAGTCCCACTGGAGTTAATGTGGATCAGCCCCAGCATTTT
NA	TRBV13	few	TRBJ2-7	CASSLRRGTYEQYF	TGTGCCAGCAGCTTAAGAAGGGGCACCTACGAGCAGTACTTC
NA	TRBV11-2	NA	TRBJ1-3	CASSFTDSNTIYF	TGTGCCAGCAGCTTCACCGACAGTAACACCATATATTTT
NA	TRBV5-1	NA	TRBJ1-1	CASSLDRAYTEAFF	TGCGCCAGCAGCTTGGATAGGGCCTACACTGAAGCTTTCTTT
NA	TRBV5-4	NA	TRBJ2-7	CASKKGGPGPSTYEQYF	TGTGCCAGCAAAAAAGGGGGGCCTGGCCCATCAACCTACGAGCAGTACTTC
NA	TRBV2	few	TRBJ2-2	CASGAGELFF	TGTGCCAGCGGGGCCGGGGAGCTGTTTTTT
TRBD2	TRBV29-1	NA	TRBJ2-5	CSVSASGSLGQETQYF	TGCAGCGTGAGTGCTAGCGGGAGTTTGGGGCAAGAGACCCAGTACTTC
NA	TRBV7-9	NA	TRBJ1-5	CASSSWDSNQPQHF	TGTGCCAGCAGCTCATGGGATAGCAATCAGCCCCAGCATTTT
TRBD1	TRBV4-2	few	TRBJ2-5	CASSQERQGQTQYF	TGTGCCAGCAGCCAGGAGAGACAGGGCCAGACCCAGTACTTC
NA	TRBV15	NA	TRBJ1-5	CATSRKRAENQPQHF	TGTGCCACCAGTCGGAAAAGGGCAGAAAATCAGCCCCAGCATTTT
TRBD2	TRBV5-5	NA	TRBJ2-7	CASSLALAGGPGYEQYF	TGTGCCAGCAGCTTGGCGCTAGCGGGAGGGCCGGGTTACGAGCAGTACTTC
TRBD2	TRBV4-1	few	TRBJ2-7	CASRDGLGGYEQYF	TGCGCCAGCAGAGACGGACTAGGAGGTTACGAGCAGTACTTC
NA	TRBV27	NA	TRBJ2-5	CASSLSRAGRGETQYF	TGTGCCAGCAGTTTATCGAGGGCGGGTCGGGGGGAGACCCAGTACTTC
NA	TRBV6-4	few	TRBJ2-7	CASSESRGWSYEQYF	TGTGCCAGCAGTGAGTCCCGGGGCTGGTCCTACGAGCAGTACTTC
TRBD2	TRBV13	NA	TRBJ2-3	CASSLARLSARLAGGASDTQYF	TGTGCCAGCAGCTTAGCTCGGTTGTCAGCCCGACTAGCGGGAGGGGCTTCAGATACGCAGTATTTT
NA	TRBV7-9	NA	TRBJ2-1	CASSFGSLNEQFF	TGTGCCAGCAGCTTTGGGTCACTCAATGAGCAGTTCTTC
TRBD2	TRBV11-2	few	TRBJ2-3	CASSSSGRDTDTQYF	TGTGCCAGCAGCTCTAGCGGGAGAGACACAGATACGCAGTATTTT
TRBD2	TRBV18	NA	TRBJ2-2	CASSPPLAGVRTGELFF	TGTGCCAGCTCACCACCGCTAGCGGGAGTGAGGACCGGGGAGCTGTTTTTT
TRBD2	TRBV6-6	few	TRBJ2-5	CASSYWGGSSGETQYF	TGTGCCAGCAGTTATTGGGGCGGGAGTAGTGGAGAGACCCAGTACTTC
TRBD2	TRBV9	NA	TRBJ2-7	CASSVGTSGIYEQYF	TGTGCCAGCAGCGTCGGGACTAGCGGGATCTACGAGCAGTACTTC
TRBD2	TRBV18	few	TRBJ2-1	CASSPRWSPSGYNEQFF	TGTGCCAGCTCACCCCGCTGGAGTCCTAGCGGATACAATGAGCAGTTCTTC
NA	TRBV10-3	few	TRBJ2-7	CAISEWGTEQYF	TGTGCCATCAGTGAGTGGGGAACCGAGCAGTACTTC
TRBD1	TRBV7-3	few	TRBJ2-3	CASSLLGQGADTQYF	TGTGCCAGCAGCTTATTGGGACAGGGGGCCGATACGCAGTATTTT
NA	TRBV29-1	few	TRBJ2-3	CSVEVAPSGDTQYF	TGCAGCGTAGAAGTAGCCCCCAGCGGAGATACGCAGTATTTT
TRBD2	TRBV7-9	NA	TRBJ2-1	CASSPGLGPGNEQFF	TGTGCCAGCAGCCCAGGACTAGGCCCGGGCAATGAGCAGTTCTTC
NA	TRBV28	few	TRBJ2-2	CASSLSGELFF	TGTGCCAGCAGTTTATCTGGGGAGCTGTTTTTT
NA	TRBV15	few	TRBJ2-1	CATSRDQSEQFF	TGTGCCACCAGCAGAGACCAGTCTGAGCAGTTCTTC